This TCR beta chain was sequenced during a study of T-cell reconstitution after alpha-beta-depleted transplantation in children. Ten or more counts support this clonotype. As it was prepared, the TCRbeta library received unique molecular identifiers. TCRdb independently ran MiXCR on the PCR reads; one entry per CDR3 protein. The table includes almost 500,000 distinct CDR3 sequences, approximately 13% detected once. CDR3 length equals 13 residues. The germline V and J ends were trimmed by 8 bases and 3 bases, with 11 bases remaining between them. The V gene's germline CDR1 is SGHTA and CDR2 FQGNSA. Sample: PBMCs from the stem cell graft donor, taken from the stem cell graft. This chain uses TRBV7-2 with TRBJ1-5; D call uncertain. This sequence originates from a human donor who donated a stem cell graft to a child with combined immunodeficiency. CDR3 sequence reads: CASGWRSNQPQHF. The CDR3 DNA sequence: TGTGCCAGCGGGTGGAGATCCAATCAGCCCCAGCATTTT.